One and the same sample provided the 29 T cell receptor beta chains below, sequenced in a study of T cells in Graves' hyperthyroidism and ophthalmopathy. RNA transcripts were the template for amplifying TCR beta CDR3 regions. Using the HTBI primer set, a first-round RT-PCR was run on the TCR CDR3. TCRdb redid the calling of the multiplex PCR reads with MiXCR, one entry per CDR3 protein. Of under 400,000 distinct CDR3 sequences listed, 15% to 20% are singletons. Specimen: blood. The source is a woman between 40 and 50 years old with Graves' ophthalmopathy.

This chain links TRBV24-1 with TRBJ2-1; TRBD2 matches 8 bases. J was trimmed by 4 bases and V by 3 bases; bases with no gene match: 7. In germline, CDR1 is KGHDR, CDR2 SFDVKD. The CDR3 covers 16 residues. CDR3 coding DNA: TGTGCCACCAGTGATCCCCGACTAGCGAATTACAATGAGCAGTTCTTC. Translated: CATSDPRLANYNEQFF.

This clonotype was recorded at least ten times. The chain is built from TRBV6-5 and TRBJ2-7, with a weak D call TRBD1 (5 bases). The CDR3 runs 14 residues. V was cut by 0 bases and J by 4 bases, with 10 bases left in between. Germline V gene data show CDR1 as MNHEY and CDR2 as SVGAGI. The CDR3: CASSYSPQGYEQYF. The CDR3 nucleotides are TGTGCCAGCAGTTACTCGCCCCAGGGATACGAGCAGTACTTC.

The sample holds many counts of this clonotype. The chain carries TRBV29-1 and TRBJ2-7; perhaps TRBD2 as D (7 bases). Germline values: CDR1 SQVTM, CDR2 ANQGSEA. This CDR3 spans 14 amino acids. Trimming took 6 bases from V and 7 from J, leaving 22 bases between them. The CDR3 here is CSVLLGAGAGEQYF. The DNA for the CDR3 is TGCAGCGTCCTATTAGGGGCGGGGGCCGGAGAGCAGTACTTC.

This clonotype was counted many times. The chain uses TRBV28 and TRBJ1-2; D not resolved. CDR1 and CDR2 from the germline V gene are MDHEN and SYDVKM. CDR3 length equals 12 residues. V lost 2 bases, J lost 3 bases, and 4 bases lay in between. The chain's CDR3 is CASSLTDYGYTF. Here the CDR3 DNA reads TGTGCCAGCAGTTTAACGGACTATGGCTACACCTTC.

This clonotype appeared many times. The chain carries TRBV20-1 and TRBJ2-7; unclear D gene. Germline V gene data show CDR1 as DFQATT and CDR2 as SNEGSKA (reference sequence). V shed 0 bases and J shed 0 bases, with 12 bases lying between them. CDR3 length equals 15 residues. CDR3 in DNA: TGCAGTGCTAGAGATGGGCAGACCCACTCCTACGAGCAGTACTTC. This encodes CSARDGQTHSYEQYF.

This clonotype was observed at least ten times. The chain has TRBV27 and TRBJ2-7; possibly TRBD1 for D (7 bases). Germline CDR1 and CDR2: MNHEY and SMNVEV (reference sequence). CDR3 size: 13 residues. The CDR3: CASGGGFSYEQYF. The CDR3 DNA follows: TGTGCGAGCGGAGGGGGCTTCTCCTACGAGCAGTACTTC.

This clonotype has a count of ten or more. The chain uses TRBV12-3 or TRBV12-4 and TRBJ1-1; TRBD1 matches 10 bases. J was trimmed by 5 bases and V by 5 bases; bases with no gene match: 5. The length of the CDR3 is 14 residues. The CDR3 DNA follows: TGTGCCAGCAGTCCGACAGGGGGCTTGACTGAAGCTTTCTTT. The encoded protein is CASSPTGGLTEAFF.

The rearrangement joins TRBV19 to TRBJ1-1; D remains ambiguous. Trimming removed 5 bases at V and 1 base at J, with 11 bases between. Germline CDR1 is LNHDA and CDR2 is SQIVND (reference sequence). The CDR3 length is 14 residues. The CDR3 DNA is TGTGCCAGTAGTTTGGGGTTCGGGAACACTGAAGCTTTCTTT. As protein: CASSLGFGNTEAFF.

In this sample, this clonotype turned up many times. This chain links TRBV7-2 with TRBJ2-5, with TRBD2 identical over 14 bases. CDR1 is SGHTA, CDR2 FQGNSA, per germline. Losses at the gene ends were 5 bases for V and 5 bases for J; bases not matched to a gene: 10. This CDR3 has 17 residues. Here the CDR3 DNA reads TGTGCCAGCAGCCCAGGGGGACTAGCGGGAGAGGGGGAGACCCAGTACTTC. The encoded protein is CASSPGGLAGEGETQYF. Full variable domain (remainder filled in from reference TRBV7-2 and TRBJ2-5): GAGVSQSPSNKVTEKGKDVELRCDPISGHTALYWYRQSLGQGLEFLIYFQGNSAPDKSGLPSDRFSAERTGGSVSTLTIQRTQQEDSAVYLCASSPGGLAGEGETQYFGPGTRLLVL.

This clonotype appeared many times. This chain links TRBV12-3 or TRBV12-4 with TRBJ1-1; D gene unclear. The CDR3 is 12 residues long. The V end was cut by 7 bases, the J end by 5 bases, with 11 bases between. Here the CDR3 DNA reads TGTGCCAGCAAGAGGTACGGTACTGAAGCTTTCTTT. Protein: CASKRYGTEAFF.

Ten or more counts support this clonotype. The rearrangement links TRBV29-1 to TRBJ2-2, with TRBD1 identical over 9 bases. The length of the CDR3 is 17 residues. Trimming at V came to 7 bases and at J to 0 bases, leaving 12 bases not matched to a gene. The germline V gene encodes CDR1 SQVTM and CDR2 ANQGSEA. Here the CDR3 reads CSARGTGGTSNTGELFF. In DNA, the CDR3 is TGCAGCGCTCGCGGAACAGGGGGCACGTCGAACACCGGGGAGCTGTTTTTT.

There are many counts of this clonotype. This rearrangement joins TRBV5-1 to TRBJ1-1, with TRBD1 matching 9 bases. Unmatched junction bases numbered 11, after V lost 3 bases and J lost 5 bases. The germline gives CDR1 SGHRS, CDR2 YFSETQ. CDR3 size: 16 residues. In DNA form, the CDR3 reads TGCGCCAGCAGCTGGGACAGGGCCCAAAGGGGGACTGAAGCTTTCTTT. Translation gives CASSWDRAQRGTEAFF.

The chain has TRBV30 and TRBJ2-5; tentative D call: TRBD1 (5 bases). Trimming shortened V by 3 bases and J by 5 bases, and 13 bases separated the two germline ends. The CDR3 contains 13 residues. The germline gives CDR1 GTSNPN, CDR2 SVGIG (reference sequence). In DNA form, the CDR3 reads TGTGCCTGGAGCCCCTCAGGGTTCGAGACCCAGTACTTC. It codes for CAWSPSGFETQYF.

The rearrangement joins TRBV13 to TRBJ1-2; D is perhaps TRBD1 (6 bases). Trimming pared 5 bases from V and 4 bases from J, leaving 17 bases between. This CDR3 is 15 amino acids long. In germline, CDR1 is PRHDT, CDR2 FYEKMQ (reference sequence). The CDR3 loop is CASSQRRTGSYGYTF. The CDR3 nucleotides read TGTGCCAGCAGCCAAAGAAGAACAGGGTCCTATGGCTACACCTTC.

This clonotype showed up just a few times. A much larger clone differs from this one at a single base, so this may be a read error. The V and J genes are TRBV20-1 and TRBJ2-1; TRBD2 agrees at 7 bases. This CDR3 is 16 amino acids long. Per germline, CDR1 DFQATT and CDR2 SNEGSKA (reference sequence). The CDR3: CSARGEREAIYNDQFF. CDR3 coding DNA: TGCAGTGCTAGGGGCGAGCGGGAAGCGATCTACAATGATCAGTTCTTC.

The gene calls are TRBV12-3 or TRBV12-4 and TRBJ1-2, with 11 bases identical to TRBD1. The CDR3 has 16 amino acids. Trimming took 7 bases from V and 2 from J; bases not matched to a gene: 9. The DNA for the CDR3 is TGTGCCAGCACCGCCCAGCGGACAGGGGGCAACTATGGCTACACCTTC. Encoded protein: CASTAQRTGGNYGYTF.

This clonotype appeared many times. The V and J genes are TRBV6-4 and TRBJ1-2; D gene uncertain. Trimming stripped 2 bases from V and 8 bases from J, with 12 bases between. Per the germline V gene, CDR1 is MRHNA and CDR2 is SNTAGT. This CDR3 spans 13 amino acids. As DNA, the CDR3 is TGTGCCAGCAGTGACCGCAGAGTCTTCGGCTACACCTTC. It is translated as CASSDRRVFGYTF.

In its sample, this clonotype was seen many times. The chain couples TRBV19 to TRBJ1-1; 10 bases are a match to TRBD1. The CDR3 length is 14 residues. V shed 5 bases, J shed 4 bases, and the junction held 4 bases outside the gene matches. CDR1 and CDR2 (germline): LNHDA, SQIVND (reference sequence). DNA of the CDR3: TGTGCCAGTAGTGACAGGGGGCGTAGCACTGAAGCTTTCTTT. Encoded protein: CASSDRGRSTEAFF.

This clonotype appeared once. The chain is built from TRBV13 and TRBJ2-7; D is perhaps TRBD1 or TRBD2 (6 bases each). Germline CDR1 is PRHDT and CDR2 is FYEKMQ (reference sequence). CDR3 length: 15 amino acids. Trimming left V 5 bases short and J 5 bases short, with 19 bases between. CDR3 residues: CASSRTGGRIDEQYF. Here the CDR3 DNA reads TGTGCCAGCAGCCGTACTGGGGGGCGAATCGACGAGCAGTACTTC.

The CDR3 sequence is CASSPGRTWGYTF. The DNA for the CDR3 is TGTGCCAGCAGTCCTGGGAGAACCTGGGGCTACACCTTC. The chain combines TRBV12-3 or TRBV12-4 with TRBJ1-2; D ambiguous. The CDR3 is 13 amino acids. Trimming removed 5 bases from V and 8 bases from J, with 15 bases in between.

The sample holds many counts of this clonotype. The CDR3 DNA sequence: TGTGCCAGCAATCCATCGGGGGGCTACACCTTC. Translated, it gives CASNPSGGYTF. The V call is TRBV6-5, the J call TRBJ1-2; D is uncertain. The CDR3 is 11 residues long. Germline CDR1 and CDR2: MNHEY and SVGAGI. Trimming left V 7 bases short and J 8 bases short, with 11 bases between.

This clonotype was counted many times. One base away lies a much larger clone, so this may be a sequencing read error. This sequence joins TRBV6-2 or TRBV6-3 and TRBJ2-7; D possibly corresponds to TRBD1 (6 bases). Germline-derived CDR1 and CDR2 are MNHEY and SVGEGT. CDR3 size: 12 residues. Trimming shortened V by 6 bases and J by 4 bases, and 10 bases separated the two germline ends. The DNA for the CDR3 is TGTGCCAGCAGGGACAGTCCGTACGAGCAGTACTTC. Translated: CASRDSPYEQYF.

For this clonotype: The junction does not match germline at one end; this may be a read error. This chain links TRBV6-1 with TRBJ2-5, with 7 positions matching TRBD1. Germline lookup yields CDR1 MNHNS and CDR2 SASEGT. The length of the CDR3 is 15 residues. The CDR3: CATSDREGGEETQYF. The CDR3 DNA follows: TGTGCCACCAGTGACAGGGAAGGGGGTGAAGAGACCCAGTACTTC.

For this clonotype: This may arise from a read error, as a much more abundant clone is one base away. The chain has TRBV6-1 and TRBJ2-2; possible D gene TRBD2, 5 bases. CDR1 and CDR2 from the germline V gene are MNHNS and SASEGT. The CDR3 spans 14 residues. CDR3 protein: CASTALENIGELFF. Here the CDR3 DNA reads TGTGCCAGCACCGCACTAGAAAACATCGGGGAGCTGTTTTTT.

This clonotype appeared many times. The chain employs TRBV5-6 and TRBJ1-2, with 7 bases aligning to TRBD1. The germline gives CDR1 SGHDT, CDR2 YYEEEE. V gave up 4 bases and J gave up 3 bases; unmatched junction bases: 6. The CDR3 is 14 residues long. The CDR3 region is CASSQPGGHYGYTF. DNA for the CDR3: TGTGCCAGCAGCCAACCAGGGGGACACTATGGCTACACCTTC.

This clonotype has at least ten counts. The rearrangement joins TRBV12-5 to TRBJ1-5; D perhaps matches TRBD1 (5 bases). V was cut by 6 bases and J by 3 bases, with 18 bases left in between. Germline CDR1 LGHNT, CDR2 FRNRAP. The CDR3 runs 16 residues. DNA of the CDR3: TGTGCTAGTGGCGAAACCAGGGAGGCGATCAATCAGCCCCAGCATTTT. It specifies CASGETREAINQPQHF.

This clonotype was picked up many times. The chain carries TRBV6-5 and TRBJ2-7; D uncertain. CDR1 MNHEY and CDR2 SVGAGI come from the germline V gene. This CDR3 region has 15 residues. V was shortened by 0 bases and J by 3 bases, with 12 bases between the two germline ends. CDR3 residues: CASSYSSGPNYEQYF. The DNA of the CDR3 is TGTGCCAGCAGTTACTCGTCTGGGCCAAACTACGAGCAGTACTTC.

The chain employs TRBV20-1 and TRBJ2-2; D call uncertain. Trimming shortened V by 6 bases and J by 4 bases, and 9 bases separated the two germline ends. The V gene's germline CDR1 is DFQATT and CDR2 SNEGSKA (reference sequence). The CDR3 runs 12 residues. For the CDR3, the DNA is TGCAGTGCCCCACTGGCCACCGGGGAGCTGTTTTTT. The encoded protein is CSAPLATGELFF.

V gene TRBV3-1 combines with J gene TRBJ2-7; the D gene is possibly TRBD2 (6 bases). The CDR3 has 12 residues. CDR1 and CDR2 from the germline V gene are LGHDT and YNNKEL (reference sequence). Trimming removed 4 bases from V and 5 bases from J, with 9 bases in between. The CDR3 here is CASSPRGNEQYF. The CDR3 nucleotides are TGTGCCAGCAGCCCACGCGGGAACGAGCAGTACTTC.